The T cell receptor beta chain described here comes from a study of T-cell reconstitution after alpha-beta-depleted transplantation in children (dated by TCRdb to between 2015 and 2016). For the wider study: Using TCR repertoire profiling, the study quantitatively followed how T-cell immune reconstitution unfolded in children after TCRalphabeta/CD19-depleted allogeneic hematopoietic cell transplantation.

Between the V and J ends, shortened by 3 bases and 2 bases respectively, the junction contains 14 bases. The CDR3 measures 15 amino acids from cysteine to phenylalanine. Only CDR3 DNA is held: 45 bases, read in frame from base 1. The germline V gene (reference sequence) supplies CDR1 LGHDT and CDR2 YNNKEL. This clonotype has a count of ten or more. It has no known antigen specificity. No much larger clonotype is one base removed from it; base qualities were not supplied. Libraries were constructed by PCR. Sequenced using an Illumina HiSeq 2500. To normalize quantification of the TCRbeta repertoire, the TCR libraries were built with molecular barcoding that relied on unique molecular identifiers. TCRdb took the public reads, trimmed them with fastp at Q25, ran MiXCR for clone calling and kept in-frame beta chains. For every CDR3 protein sequence, its rows merge into one entry that carries the most common genes and DNA. The sample profile shows 170,000 or so distinct CDR3 sequences; around 7% of them were found once. Clones ranked in the top ten supply 3% to 3.5% of the sample.

The chain couples TRBV3-1 to TRBJ2-7, and the D gene may be TRBD1, 6 bases matching. Sequencing was performed on PBMCs from the stem cell graft donor, taken from the stem cell graft. The sequence was obtained from a human donor who donated a stem cell graft to a child with Wiskott-Aldrich syndrome. The DNA is as follows: TGTGCCAGCAGCCATCGGGACACTTCGACCTACGAGCAGTACTTC. The translation is CASSHRDTSTYEQYF.